These T cell receptor beta chains were read from a single sample in a study of blood T cells in healthy people across ages. MiXCR, run by TCRdb on the 5' RACE reads, gives a single entry per CDR3 protein. The sample yields 790,000 or so distinct CDR3 sequences, about 42% seen once. Sequences were obtained from blood. The source is a man older than 75 in good health. The CDR3 runs from the conserved cysteine through the conserved F or W. D genes are given only for firm matches. Only part of the rows carry a size: once, few, many, or a class if the clone is expanded.

j_gene,abundance,d_gene,v_gene,CDR3nt,CDR3aa
TRBJ2-1,.,.,TRBV7-3,TGTGCCAGCAGCTTACAGGGGGGTAGCAATGAGCAGTTCTTC,CASSLQGGSNEQFF
TRBJ1-5,.,.,TRBV4-1,TGCGCCAGCAGCCAAGATGAGGGGCGGATTCAGCCCCAGCATTTT,CASSQDEGRIQPQHF
TRBJ2-5,.,TRBD2,TRBV20-1,TGCAGTGCTCCGGGACTAGCGGGTTCCCAAGAGACCCAGTACTTC,CSAPGLAGSQETQYF
TRBJ2-5,.,TRBD1,TRBV12-3/TRBV12-4,TGTGCCAGCAGTCCAACGGGACAGTCTAAGAGACCCCAGTACTTC,CASSPTGQSKRPQYF
TRBJ2-5,few,.,TRBV12-3/TRBV12-4,TGTGCCAGCAGTTCGGGCGGGCCGGGGACCCAGTACTTC,CASSSGGPGTQYF
TRBJ2-5,.,.,TRBV7-2,TGTGCCAGCGGTTACCAAGAGACCCAGTACTTC,CASGYQETQYF
TRBJ2-6,few,.,TRBV7-9,TGTGCCAGCAGTACAACGACAGGTACTGGGGCCAACGTCCTGACTTTC,CASSTTTGTGANVLTF
TRBJ2-3,few,TRBD2,TRBV3-1,TGTGCCAGCAGCCAGGGACTAACTAGCACAGATACGCAGTATTTT,CASSQGLTSTDTQYF
TRBJ2-5,.,.,TRBV6-2/TRBV6-3,TGTGCCAGCAGTTACGGCGAGGCTAAGACCCAGTACTTC,CASSYGEAKTQYF
TRBJ1-1,few,TRBD1,TRBV14,TGTGCCAGCAGCCGCACGGGACAGCTGAACACTGAAGCTTTCTTT,CASSRTGQLNTEAFF
TRBJ2-1,.,TRBD2,TRBV7-8,TGTGCCAGCAGCTTAACGCGCGGGAGGTCCTACAATGAGCAGTTCTTC,CASSLTRGRSYNEQFF
TRBJ1-2,.,.,TRBV10-3,TGTGCCACCGGGACGGAAGTTGCTAACTATGGCTACACCTTC,CATGTEVANYGYTF
TRBJ2-2,.,.,TRBV7-2,TGTGCCAGCAGCTTAGGGCACGTGACCGGGGAGCTGTTTTTT,CASSLGHVTGELFF